The 5 T cell receptor beta chains below were found in one sample sequenced in a study of T cell repertoires in cytomegalovirus infection. MiXCR, applied by TCRdb to the reads, yields one record per CDR3 protein. The repertoire consists of approximately 500,000 distinct CDR3 sequences, with more than 15% occurring once and the leading ten covering roughly a quarter. Sequencing was performed on CD8+ T cells from PBMCs. All receptors come from a human donor in good health (CMV status not recorded). Some clones in this sample may be carry-over from other donors' samples.

This clonotype was seen ten or more times. V and J are TRBV29-1 and TRBJ2-7; D remains ambiguous. The CDR3 is 11 residues long. Germline CDR1 and CDR2: SQVTM and ANQGSEA. V lost 3 bases and J lost 2, with 5 bases in between. The CDR3 coding sequence is TGCAGCGTTGAGAAAGCCTACGAGCAGTACTTC. Protein product: CSVEKAYEQYF.

The genes are TRBV7-9 and TRBJ2-7; TRBD2 agrees at 8 bases. The CDR3 length is 14 residues. The germline gives CDR1 SEHNR, CDR2 FQNEAQ (reference sequence). The trim removed 11 bases at V and 3 bases at J, leaving 12 bases unmatched. In DNA form, the CDR3 reads TGTGCCGGTCTTGTGCGGGGGGATATCTACGAGCAGTACTTC. It is translated as CAGLVRGDIYEQYF.

This clonotype has a count of ten or more. J is TRBJ2-3 and V is TRBV5-4, with TRBD2 matching 12 bases. The junction had 11 bases not matched to a gene; V was cut back by 3 bases and J by 6 bases. The CDR3 sequence is 17 residues long. Germline CDR1 is SGHNT and CDR2 is YYREEE (reference sequence). Here the CDR3 DNA reads TGTGCCAGCAGCTCCTCTAGCGGGGGGGCCGAAGCGGATACGCAGTATTTT. This gives the protein CASSSSSGGAEADTQYF.

Only a few counts were recorded for this clonotype. The rearrangement links TRBV6-1 to TRBJ1-1, with 7 bases fitting TRBD1. This CDR3 region has 11 residues. Germline V CDR1 and CDR2: MNHNS, SASEGT. V shed 10 bases and J 6 bases; nucleotides not matched to a gene: 5. CDR3: CATRQGAEAFF. CDR3 DNA sequence: TGTGCCACCCGACAGGGCGCTGAAGCTTTCTTT.

The chain is built from TRBV5-1 and TRBJ1-2; D remains unclear. The CDR3 spans 15 residues. With 4 bases removed from V and 0 bases from J, the gap between germline ends came to 13 bases. The germline CDR1 and CDR2 sequences are SGHRS and YFSETQ. DNA for the CDR3: TGCGCCAGCAGCCGAGACCGGGCTACTAACTATGGCTACACCTTC. Residues: CASSRDRATNYGYTF.